The entry that follows covers one T cell receptor (beta chain) sequence. This specimen belongs to a study of blood T cells in healthy people across ages. Through a sample-barcoded 5' primer and a J-beta primer mix, a second PCR was run for roughly 6 to 11 cycles. TCRdb passed the 5' RACE reads through MiXCR, listing each CDR3 protein once. The data contain approximately 730,000 distinct CDR3 sequences, roughly two fifths of them singletons. CDR3 length: 16 amino acids. Germline values: CDR1 MGHRA, CDR2 YSYEKL. Trimming pared 1 base from V and 0 bases from J, leaving 12 bases between. Source material: blood. This sequence originates from an older woman in good health. The V and J genes are TRBV4-1 and TRBJ1-1, with unresolved D. CDR3 in amino acids: CASSQVFGRVNTEAFF. CDR3 DNA: TGCGCCAGCAGCCAAGTTTTCGGACGGGTGAACACTGAAGCTTTCTTT.